The 32 T cell receptor beta chains given below trace back to one sample, sequenced in a study of Ad26.COV2.S vaccination and SARS-CoV-2 variants. Documented treatment: roughly 20 received Ad26.COV2.S at low or high dose, single or two shots; 5 received placebo; per-sample allocation not given. Sampling occurred on day 63 after the first vaccine or placebo injection. The assay was immunoSEQ multiplex PCR, and TCRdb's table has in-frame clones only and misses some. The repertoire consists of roughly 320,000 clones, with around four fifths occurring once and the leading ten covering 2.1%. Sample: peripheral blood, taken in a trial of Ad26.COV2.S vaccine versus placebo. The receptors were gathered from a person between 18 and 65 years old who received the Ad26.COV2.S COVID-19 vaccine or a placebo.

V is TRBV5-1 and J is TRBJ1-1; a possible D gene is TRBD1 (5 bases). This CDR3 has 15 amino acids. The germline V gene has CDR1 SGHRS and CDR2 YFSETQ. The V gene lost 0 bases and the J gene lost 0 bases, with 9 bases spanning the gap. The CDR3: CASSLEGVMNTEAFF. The CDR3 DNA sequence: TGCGCCAGCAGCTTGGAAGGGGTAATGAACACTGAAGCTTTCTTT. Full variable domain (rest looked up from reference TRBV5-1 and TRBJ1-1): KAGVTQTPRYLIKTRGQQVTLSCSPISGHRSVSWYQQTPGQGLQFLFEYFSETQRNKGNFPGRFSGRQFSNSRSEMNVSTLELGDSALYLCASSLEGVMNTEAFFGQGTRLTVV.

This clone was found a few times. The chain joins TRBV5-1 to TRBJ2-2, with D unresolved. CDR3 length: 18 amino acids. Germline V lookup: CDR1 SGHRS, CDR2 YFSETQ. With 2 bases removed from V and 1 base from J, the gap between germline ends came to 18 bases. CDR3 DNA: TGCGCCAGCAGCTTTAGGGATATCGTTGGGGAGAACACCGGGGAGCTGTTTTTT. Its protein is CASSFRDIVGENTGELFF.

V gene TRBV5-1 combines with J gene TRBJ1-6; weak D call: TRBD1 (6 bases). V was trimmed by 7 bases and J by 4 bases, leaving 18 bases between them. The germline V gene has CDR1 SGHRS and CDR2 YFSETQ. This CDR3 comprises 16 residues. The CDR3 reads CASRDDRKSYNSPLHF. Here the CDR3 DNA reads TGCGCCAGCCGTGATGACAGGAAATCTTATAATTCACCCCTCCACTTT.

The gene calls are TRBV27 and TRBJ2-1, with 10 bases fitting TRBD2. This CDR3 has 15 amino acids. CDR1 and CDR2 (germline): MNHEY, SMNVEV (reference sequence). With V trimmed by 2 bases and J by 4 bases, 2 bases remained unmatched. The CDR3 DNA reads TGTGCCAGCAGTTTACGACTAGCGGGTTACAATGAGCAGTTCTTC. Amino acids: CASSLRLAGYNEQFF.

The chain links TRBV28 to TRBJ1-1; 12 bases align to TRBD1. V was pared by 4 bases and J by 6 bases, with 12 bases of the junction left unmatched. The CDR3 runs to 17 residues. Germline V gene lookup returns CDR1 MDHEN and CDR2 SYDVKM. CDR3 sequence reads: CASSSGTGGPVRAEAFF. The CDR3 DNA follows: TGTGCCAGCAGTTCGGGGACAGGGGGCCCGGTTCGGGCTGAAGCTTTCTTT. The complete variable domain, with remaining parts taken from reference TRBV28 and TRBJ1-1, reads DVKVTQSSRYLVKRTGEKVFLECVQDMDHENMFWYRQDPGLGLRLIYFSYDVKMKEKGDIPEGYSVSREKKERFSLILESASTNQTSMYLCASSSGTGGPVRAEAFFGQGTRLTVV.

This CDR3 reads CASSLGLRASGNTIYF. The CDR3 nucleotides are TGTGCCAGCAGCTTAGGCCTTCGGGCTTCTGGAAACACCATATATTTT. V and J are TRBV11-2 and TRBJ1-3; D gene ambiguous. V was clipped by 1 base and J by 1 base, with 11 bases between them. The CDR3 is 16 amino acids. Germline CDR1 and CDR2: SGHAT and FQNNGV.

The CDR3 DNA reads TGTGCCAGCAGCCAATTACGGGGGGACCGACAAGAGACCCAGTACTTC. This translates into CASSQLRGDRQETQYF. The rearrangement uses TRBV3-1 (or the pseudogene TRBV3-2) and TRBJ2-5, with 7 nucleotides matching TRBD2. The junction had 8 bases not matched to a gene; V was cut back by 2 bases and J by 2 bases. The CDR3 runs 16 residues. From germline, CDR1 is LGHDT and CDR2 YNNKEL (reference sequence).

In its sample, this clone was seen a few times. The genes are TRBV13 and TRBJ1-3; no definite D call. The CDR3 runs 12 residues. Trimming took off 1 base at V and 4 bases at J, with 2 bases between the two ends. Per the germline V gene, CDR1 is PRHDT and CDR2 is FYEKMQ (reference sequence). The CDR3 loop reads CASSLAGNTIYF. In DNA form, the CDR3 reads TGTGCCAGCAGCTTAGCCGGAAACACCATATATTTT.

The chain uses TRBV11-3 and TRBJ2-7; D gene uncertain. There are 15 residues in the CDR3. Looked up from germline, CDR1 is SGHNT and CDR2 is YENEEA. Trimming stripped 2 bases from V and 0 bases from J, with 11 bases between. DNA of the CDR3: TGTGCCAGCAGCTTACAACCCCGTAGCTCCTACGAGCAGTACTTC. It specifies CASSLQPRSSYEQYF.

The chain carries TRBV28 and TRBJ1-1; D is unclear. The length of the CDR3 is 15 residues. Trimming removed 3 bases at V and 1 base at J, with 12 bases between. Looked up from germline, CDR1 is MDHEN and CDR2 is SYDVKM. The CDR3 region is CASSLSFLRNTEAFF. CDR3 nucleotide sequence: TGTGCCAGCAGTTTGAGCTTCCTCAGGAACACTGAAGCTTTCTTT.

The rearrangement uses TRBV21-1 and TRBJ1-2. TRBV21-1 is listed as a pseudogene. The CDR3 loop spans 18 amino acids. In nucleotides, the CDR3 is TGTGCCAGCAGCAAAGAGAATAAGCGGGAGGGGGCAGGGTATGGCTACACCTTC. This encodes CASSKENKREGAGYGYTF.

The V gene is TRBV11-2, the J gene TRBJ2-5, with D maybe TRBD1 (6 bases). The CDR3 totals 14 residues. V was clipped by 5 bases and J by 5 bases, with 15 bases between them. Germline V gene sequence: CDR1 SGHAT, CDR2 FQNNGV. The CDR3 DNA sequence: TGTGCCAGCAGCAAAGGACAGACCTGGGAGACCCAGTACTTC. Amino acid sequence: CASSKGQTWETQYF.

The genes are TRBV28 and TRBJ1-3, with TRBD1 identical over 11 bases. CDR3 length: 18 amino acids. J gave up 0 bases and V 5 bases, and 9 bases lay outside the gene matches. Germline V gene data show CDR1 as MDHEN and CDR2 as SYDVKM. This CDR3 reads CASSPPGQGVLSGNTIYF. The CDR3 DNA is TGTGCCAGCAGTCCGCCGGGACAGGGGGTTCTCTCTGGAAACACCATATATTTT. The variable domain in full, completed from reference TRBV28 and TRBJ1-3, reads DVKVTQSSRYLVKRTGEKVFLECVQDMDHENMFWYRQDPGLGLRLIYFSYDVKMKEKGDIPEGYSVSREKKERFSLILESASTNQTSMYLCASSPPGQGVLSGNTIYFGEGSWLTVV.

The genes are TRBV2 and TRBJ2-7; 14 bases align to TRBD2. The CDR3 spans 14 residues. V lost 4 bases and J lost 9; bases outside the gene matches: 5. Germline lookup yields CDR1 SNHLY and CDR2 FYNNEI. The CDR3 loop is CASSAGLAGVGQYF. The CDR3 nucleotides are TGTGCCAGCAGTGCGGGACTAGCGGGGGTGGGGCAGTACTTC.

CDR3 in amino acids: CASRGWGYTF. The CDR3, as DNA: TGTGCCAGCAGGGGCTGGGGCTACACCTTC. The chain combines TRBV9 with TRBJ1-2; D is unresolved. This CDR3 is 10 amino acids long. In germline, CDR1 is SGDLS, CDR2 YYNGEE. Trimming removed 5 bases at V and 8 bases at J, with 7 bases between.

The chain uses TRBV15 and TRBJ1-2; 7 nucleotides line up with TRBD1. This CDR3 comprises 16 residues. The ends lost 1 base at V and 3 bases at J; junction bases unmatched: 8. Looked up from germline, CDR1 is LNHNV and CDR2 is YYDKDF (reference sequence). CDR3 sequence reads: CATSRVPTGTDYGYTF. For the CDR3, the DNA is TGTGCCACCAGCAGAGTACCGACAGGGACCGACTATGGCTACACCTTC.

V usage is TRBV7-2 and J usage is TRBJ1-1, with unresolved D. V lost 3 bases and J 1 base, leaving 6 bases between the germline ends. From germline, CDR1 is SGHTA and CDR2 FQGNSA. The CDR3 extends over 13 amino acids. The CDR3 bases are TGTGCCAGCAGCTTCGCCGAGAACACTGAAGCTTTCTTT. The encoded protein is CASSFAENTEAFF.

The count of this clone is one. The rearrangement links TRBV5-1 to TRBJ2-7; D gene ambiguous. Germline CDR1 SGHRS, CDR2 YFSETQ. The ends were cut back, 2 bases at V and 5 bases at J, with 5 bases in the middle. The CDR3 extends over 11 amino acids. Here the CDR3 DNA reads TGCGCCAGCAGCTTAAATAACGAGCAGTACTTC. It is translated as CASSLNNEQYF.

The V call is TRBV7-9, the J call TRBJ2-7; tentative D call: TRBD2 (5 bases). The V end lost 5 bases, the J end lost 0 bases, and 11 bases lay between the germline ends. The CDR3 loop spans 14 amino acids. The germline V gene has CDR1 SEHNR and CDR2 FQNEAQ (reference sequence). For the CDR3, the DNA is TGTGCCAGCAGCGTAGGGAGAAACTCCTACGAGCAGTACTTC. It specifies CASSVGRNSYEQYF.

This clone was counted between two and nine times. The CDR3 bases are TGCGCCAGCAGCCAAGGGACTAGCGGGGGGGATACGCAGTATTTT. This encodes CASSQGTSGGDTQYF. The rearrangement uses TRBV4-1 and TRBJ2-3; 14 bases align to TRBD2. Germline-derived CDR1 and CDR2 are MGHRA and YSYEKL. Losses at the gene ends were 1 base for V and 6 bases for J; bases not matched to a gene: 0. The CDR3 covers 15 residues.

The chain combines TRBV6-5 with TRBJ2-2; the D gene is possibly TRBD2 (5 bases). V lost 10 bases and J 2 bases, leaving 14 bases between the germline ends. The CDR3 is 14 amino acids. Germline CDR1 is MNHEY and CDR2 is SVGAGI. CDR3 sequence (DNA): TGTGCCATCCGAGGGCAGGTTAACACCGGGGAGCTGTTTTTT. Amino acids: CAIRGQVNTGELFF.

V and J are TRBV7-9 and TRBJ2-3; no clear D. This CDR3 has 12 amino acids. Germline CDR1 SEHNR, CDR2 FQNEAQ (reference sequence). V lost 7 bases, J lost 5 bases, and 10 bases lay in between. The CDR3 spells CASNPMGDTQYF. As DNA, the CDR3 is TGTGCCAGCAACCCTATGGGAGATACGCAGTATTTT.

This chain uses TRBV12-3 or TRBV12-4 with TRBJ2-1; 8 bases line up with TRBD1. V was pared by 6 bases and J by 9 bases, with 7 bases of the junction left unmatched. The CDR3 has 13 amino acids. The CDR3 DNA sequence: TGTGCCAGCAGCATGACAGGGGAGGCTGAGCAGTTCTTC. It specifies CASSMTGEAEQFF.

The chain carries TRBV4-1 and TRBJ2-3, with TRBD1 identical over 8 bases. J was trimmed by 9 bases and V by 2 bases; bases with no gene match: 7. The CDR3 extends over 14 amino acids. CDR1 is MGHRA, CDR2 YSYEKL, per germline. The CDR3 nucleotides read TGCGCCAGCAGCCAACCCCCCAGGGGGCCCACGCAGTATTTT. Its translation is CASSQPPRGPTQYF.

The rearrangement joins TRBV6-5 to TRBJ1-2; maybe TRBD1 (6 bases). The CDR3 spans 14 residues. The germline V gene encodes CDR1 MNHEY and CDR2 SVGAGI. V was trimmed by 7 bases and J by 2 bases, leaving 14 bases between them. The DNA of the CDR3 is TGTGCCAGCACCCCAGGGGATCTAAACTATGGCTACACCTTC. Translation gives CASTPGDLNYGYTF.

The chain employs TRBV21-1 and TRBJ2-4; the D segment call TRBD1 is taken from the table without a DNA check. TRBV21-1 is noted as a pseudogene. The CDR3 extends over 13 amino acids. The DNA of the CDR3 is TGTGCCAGCAGCGCACAGGGGTGGGACATTCAGTACTTC. Its protein is CASSAQGWDIQYF.

This clone was picked up a small number of times. The rearrangement uses TRBV6-5 and TRBJ1-1; D is perhaps TRBD1 (6 bases). CDR3 length: 14 amino acids. V was shortened by 6 bases and J by 3 bases, with 14 bases between the two germline ends. The germline V gene has CDR1 MNHEY and CDR2 SVGAGI. The CDR3: CASSRGGHYTEAFF. DNA of the CDR3: TGTGCCAGCAGCCGAGGGGGACATTACACTGAAGCTTTCTTT.

This clone was seen at least ten times. This chain uses TRBV4-2 with TRBJ2-7; 9 bases align to TRBD2. After removal of 1 base from V and 2 bases from J, the junction contained 6 bases not matched to a gene. This CDR3 comprises 16 residues. CDR1 and CDR2 (germline): LGHNA, YNFKEQ. CDR3 region: CASSQVSGGSPYEQYF. CDR3 in DNA: TGTGCCAGCAGCCAAGTGAGCGGGGGGTCCCCCTACGAGCAGTACTTC.

The chain carries TRBV4-1 and TRBJ1-5; 11 bases map to TRBD1. Germline assignment: CDR1 MGHRA and CDR2 YSYEKL. V was clipped by 6 bases and J by 4 bases; unmatched bases: 2. CDR3 length equals 14 residues. CDR3 nucleotide sequence: TGCGCCAGCAGAGGGACAGGGGGTAATCAGCCCCAGCATTTT. Translating gives CASRGTGGNQPQHF.

This clone has only one observation. The rearrangement uses TRBV24-1 and TRBJ2-3, with D perhaps given as TRBD1 or TRBD2 (5 bases each). Looked up from germline, CDR1 is KGHDR and CDR2 is SFDVKD. The CDR3 is made up of 15 amino acids. Trimming stripped 0 bases from V and 9 bases from J, with 15 bases between. Here the CDR3 reads CATSDLERGRDTQYF. The CDR3 nucleotides read TGTGCCACCAGTGATTTGGAAAGGGGACGGGACACGCAGTATTTT.

V gene TRBV9 combines with J gene TRBJ2-2, with 11 bases aligning to TRBD2. CDR1 is SGDLS and CDR2 is YYNGEE in the germline V gene. The junction had 5 bases not matched to a gene; V was cut back by 6 bases and J by 4 bases. The CDR3 extends over 15 amino acids. The CDR3 region has the DNA TGTGCCAGCACCCTGACTAGCGGGGTCACCGGGGAGCTGTTTTTT. It translates to CASTLTSGVTGELFF.

This rearrangement joins TRBV28 to TRBJ2-4, with D possibly called TRBD1 or TRBD2 (6 bases each). The CDR3 has 14 residues. In germline, CDR1 is MDHEN, CDR2 SYDVKM. Deletions cut 5 bases from V and 8 bases from J, with 16 bases between. The CDR3 loop is CASSNRGHEDIQYF. DNA for the CDR3: TGTGCCAGCAGTAACCGGGGGCATGAGGACATTCAGTACTTC.